Listed below are T cell receptor beta chains from one sample, sequenced in a study of shared clonotypes between healthy human individuals. The assay was immunoSEQ multiplex PCR, and TCRdb's table has in-frame clones only and misses some. Of around 610,000 clones in the sample, roughly 96% were seen once. Sequenced material: naive CD8+ T cells sorted from blood. These receptor sequences come from a young woman in good health. CDR3s include the opening cysteine and the closing phenylalanine or tryptophan. The D gene is left open where the match is weak. Clone size is stated in some rows and not others, as once, few, many or a class when expanded.

v_gene: TRBV28; abundance: NA; d_gene: TRBD1; j_gene: TRBJ2-2; CDR3aa: CASTQGANRTGELFF; CDR3nt: TGTGCCAGCACCCAGGGGGCCAATCGGACCGGGGAGCTGTTTTTT
v_gene: TRBV6-5; abundance: NA; d_gene: NA; j_gene: TRBJ2-3; CDR3aa: CASSQPDGTDTQYF; CDR3nt: TGTGCCAGCAGTCAGCCGGACGGCACAGATACGCAGTATTTT
v_gene: TRBV28; abundance: NA; d_gene: TRBD2; j_gene: TRBJ2-3; CDR3aa: CASSRRTSQALGADTQYF; CDR3nt: TGTGCCAGCAGTCGGAGGACTAGCCAAGCTCTAGGGGCAGATACGCAGTATTTT
v_gene: TRBV5-3; abundance: NA; d_gene: NA; j_gene: TRBJ1-5; CDR3aa: CARSLDSSNQPQHF; CDR3nt: TGTGCCAGAAGCCTGGACAGTAGCAATCAGCCCCAGCATTTT
v_gene: TRBV7-9; abundance: once; d_gene: NA; j_gene: TRBJ1-1; CDR3aa: CASSLLSTEAFF; CDR3nt: TGTGCCAGCAGCTTACTTTCAACTGAAGCTTTCTTT
v_gene: TRBV19; abundance: NA; d_gene: TRBD1; j_gene: TRBJ2-5; CDR3aa: CASSIGTLGTEYQETQYF; CDR3nt: TGTGCCAGTAGTATAGGTACCCTCGGGACAGAGTACCAAGAGACCCAGTACTTC
v_gene: TRBV5-1; abundance: NA; d_gene: TRBD1; j_gene: TRBJ1-2; CDR3aa: CASSLRDRGRDGYTF; CDR3nt: TGCGCCAGCAGCTTAAGGGACAGGGGGCGCGATGGCTACACCTTC
v_gene: TRBV5-4; abundance: NA; d_gene: TRBD1; j_gene: TRBJ1-1; CDR3aa: CASSLGTGLNTEAFF; CDR3nt: TGTGCCAGCAGCTTGGGGACAGGGCTGAACACTGAAGCTTTCTTT
v_gene: TRBV5-4; abundance: NA; d_gene: TRBD2; j_gene: TRBJ2-5; CDR3aa: CASSSVAGGPGETQYF; CDR3nt: TGTGCCAGCAGCTCTGTAGCGGGAGGGCCGGGAGAGACCCAGTACTTC
v_gene: TRBV27; abundance: NA; d_gene: NA; j_gene: TRBJ1-6; CDR3aa: CASSGSGNSPLHF; CDR3nt: TGTGCCAGCAGTGGAAGTGGTAATTCACCCCTCCACTTT
v_gene: TRBV30; abundance: NA; d_gene: NA; j_gene: TRBJ2-1; CDR3aa: CAWSRGTDNEQFF; CDR3nt: TGTGCCTGGAGTAGAGGGACCGACAATGAGCAGTTCTTC
v_gene: TRBV7-6; abundance: few; d_gene: NA; j_gene: TRBJ1-1; CDR3aa: CASSLEAGLNTEAFF; CDR3nt: TGTGCCAGCAGCTTAGAAGCGGGTTTGAACACTGAAGCTTTCTTT
v_gene: TRBV2; abundance: NA; d_gene: TRBD2; j_gene: TRBJ2-1; CDR3aa: CASSATSGKYNEQFF; CDR3nt: TGTGCCAGCAGTGCCACTAGCGGGAAATACAATGAGCAGTTCTTC
v_gene: TRBV6-1; abundance: NA; d_gene: NA; j_gene: TRBJ1-5; CDR3aa: CASSDGSNQPQHF; CDR3nt: TGTGCCAGCAGCGACGGCAGCAATCAGCCCCAGCATTTT
v_gene: TRBV5-1; abundance: NA; d_gene: NA; j_gene: TRBJ2-7; CDR3aa: CASSPGGGYSYEQYF; CDR3nt: TGCGCCAGCAGCCCGGGCGGGGGCTACTCCTACGAGCAGTACTTC
v_gene: TRBV9; abundance: NA; d_gene: NA; j_gene: TRBJ1-1; CDR3aa: CASSVDESSWTAFF; CDR3nt: TGTGCCAGCAGCGTAGATGAGTCTTCATGGACAGCTTTCTTT
v_gene: TRBV28; abundance: NA; d_gene: TRBD2; j_gene: TRBJ2-7; CDR3aa: CASSTWTSGSSYEQYF; CDR3nt: TGTGCCAGCAGTACCTGGACTAGCGGGAGCTCCTACGAGCAGTACTTC
v_gene: TRBV4-1; abundance: few; d_gene: NA; j_gene: TRBJ1-1; CDR3aa: CASSPRVVTEAFF; CDR3nt: TGCGCCAGCAGCCCACGGGTGGTCACTGAAGCTTTCTTT
v_gene: TRBV7-9; abundance: few; d_gene: TRBD1; j_gene: TRBJ1-1; CDR3aa: CASIQGGTEAFF; CDR3nt: TGTGCCAGCATACAGGGGGGCACTGAAGCTTTCTTT
v_gene: TRBV4-1; abundance: NA; d_gene: NA; j_gene: TRBJ1-2; CDR3aa: CASSQVGGGYTF; CDR3nt: TGCGCCAGCAGCCAAGTGGGTGGCGGCTACACCTTC
v_gene: TRBV28; abundance: NA; d_gene: TRBD2; j_gene: TRBJ2-1; CDR3aa: CASSPRGGNEQFF; CDR3nt: TGTGCCAGCAGTCCTCGGGGGGGGAATGAGCAGTTCTTC
v_gene: TRBV6-1; abundance: once; d_gene: TRBD1; j_gene: TRBJ2-7; CDR3aa: CASRSGQELEQYF; CDR3nt: TGTGCCAGCAGATCGGGACAGGAGTTAGAGCAGTACTTC
v_gene: TRBV6-5; abundance: NA; d_gene: TRBD2; j_gene: TRBJ2-1; CDR3aa: CASSYAASGSINEQFF; CDR3nt: TGTGCCAGCAGTTACGCGGCTAGCGGGAGTATAAATGAGCAGTTCTTC
v_gene: TRBV4-1; abundance: NA; d_gene: NA; j_gene: TRBJ1-5; CDR3aa: CASSPADGGWQPQHF; CDR3nt: TGCGCCAGCAGCCCCGCCGACGGGGGCTGGCAGCCCCAGCATTTT
v_gene: TRBV5-4; abundance: NA; d_gene: TRBD1; j_gene: TRBJ1-2; CDR3aa: CASRHGQGGYTF; CDR3nt: TGTGCCAGCAGACACGGACAGGGTGGCTACACCTTC
v_gene: TRBV28; abundance: NA; d_gene: TRBD1; j_gene: TRBJ2-7; CDR3aa: CASRGQAPAYEQYF; CDR3nt: TGTGCCAGCAGGGGACAGGCCCCGGCCTACGAGCAGTACTTC
v_gene: TRBV28; abundance: NA; d_gene: NA; j_gene: TRBJ2-3; CDR3aa: CASSLWTGTDTQYF; CDR3nt: TGTGCCAGCAGTTTGTGGACCGGCACAGATACGCAGTATTTT
v_gene: TRBV7-9; abundance: NA; d_gene: TRBD1; j_gene: TRBJ2-7; CDR3aa: CASSPGQGPYEQYF; CDR3nt: TGTGCCAGCAGCCCCGGACAGGGACCCTACGAGCAGTACTTC
v_gene: TRBV27; abundance: NA; d_gene: NA; j_gene: TRBJ2-1; CDR3aa: CASSLRTPNHNEQFF; CDR3nt: TGTGCCAGCTCCCTCCGGACACCAAACCACAATGAGCAGTTCTTC
v_gene: TRBV29-1; abundance: NA; d_gene: NA; j_gene: TRBJ2-3; CDR3aa: CSVVILNTQYF; CDR3nt: TGCAGCGTCGTGATTTTGAACACGCAGTATTTT
v_gene: TRBV9; abundance: NA; d_gene: NA; j_gene: TRBJ2-7; CDR3aa: CASSVGYGYEQYF; CDR3nt: TGTGCCAGCAGCGTAGGTTACGGCTACGAGCAGTACTTC
v_gene: TRBV13; abundance: NA; d_gene: TRBD1; j_gene: TRBJ2-5; CDR3aa: CASSPPLGQAQETQYF; CDR3nt: TGTGCCAGCAGCCCACCTCTCGGACAGGCCCAAGAGACCCAGTACTTC
v_gene: TRBV23-1; abundance: NA; d_gene: NA; j_gene: TRBJ1-4; CDR3aa: CASTQIEPGRTNEKLFF; CDR3nt: TGCGCCAGCACTCAAATCGAACCGGGACGGACTAATGAAAAACTGTTTTTT
v_gene: TRBV9; abundance: NA; d_gene: NA; j_gene: TRBJ1-4; CDR3aa: CASSVEGGTATNEKLFF; CDR3nt: TGTGCCAGCAGCGTAGAGGGGGGCACAGCAACTAATGAAAAACTGTTTTTT
v_gene: TRBV12-5; abundance: once; d_gene: NA; j_gene: TRBJ2-3; CDR3aa: CASGLGDTQYF; CDR3nt: TGTGCTAGTGGTTTGGGAGATACGCAGTATTTT
v_gene: TRBV13; abundance: NA; d_gene: TRBD2; j_gene: TRBJ2-5; CDR3aa: CASSSTPGGLAGVQETQYF; CDR3nt: TGTGCCAGCAGCTCGACACCCGGGGGACTAGCGGGAGTCCAAGAGACCCAGTACTTC
v_gene: TRBV28; abundance: NA; d_gene: TRBD1; j_gene: TRBJ2-7; CDR3aa: CASIPFRDRVHEQYF; CDR3nt: TGTGCCAGCATCCCGTTTAGGGACAGGGTTCACGAGCAGTACTTC
v_gene: TRBV9; abundance: NA; d_gene: TRBD2; j_gene: TRBJ2-7; CDR3aa: CASSAASGVFEQYF; CDR3nt: TGTGCCAGCAGCGCGGCTAGCGGAGTGTTTGAGCAGTACTTC
v_gene: TRBV2; abundance: NA; d_gene: TRBD2; j_gene: TRBJ2-1; CDR3aa: CASRGSGATYNEQFF; CDR3nt: TGTGCCAGCAGGGGTAGCGGGGCCACCTACAATGAGCAGTTCTTC
v_gene: TRBV5-6; abundance: NA; d_gene: NA; j_gene: TRBJ2-5; CDR3aa: CASSLMLAPSQETQYF; CDR3nt: TGTGCCAGCAGCTTAATGCTAGCACCGTCCCAAGAGACCCAGTACTTC
v_gene: TRBV27; abundance: NA; d_gene: TRBD1; j_gene: TRBJ1-5; CDR3aa: CASSSTGGGQPQHF; CDR3nt: TGTGCCAGCAGCAGTACAGGGGGCGGGCAGCCCCAGCATTTT
v_gene: TRBV19; abundance: NA; d_gene: TRBD2; j_gene: TRBJ2-7; CDR3aa: CASSLTSGSVYEQYF; CDR3nt: TGTGCCAGTAGTTTGACTAGCGGGAGTGTCTACGAGCAGTACTTC
v_gene: TRBV19; abundance: NA; d_gene: NA; j_gene: TRBJ2-6; CDR3aa: CASSPQVSGANVLTF; CDR3nt: TGTGCCAGTAGTCCCCAAGTCTCTGGGGCCAACGTCCTGACTTTC
v_gene: TRBV29-1; abundance: NA; d_gene: NA; j_gene: TRBJ2-7; CDR3aa: CSVGGLTSSYEQYF; CDR3nt: TGCAGCGTGGGCGGGCTGACCAGCTCCTACGAGCAGTACTTC
v_gene: TRBV7-2; abundance: NA; d_gene: NA; j_gene: TRBJ2-1; CDR3aa: CASSLAGLGSYNEQFF; CDR3nt: TGTGCCAGCAGCTTAGCCGGGCTAGGGTCCTACAATGAGCAGTTCTTC
v_gene: TRBV2; abundance: NA; d_gene: NA; j_gene: TRBJ2-7; CDR3aa: CASSDSGFSSYEQYF; CDR3nt: TGTGCCAGCAGTGATAGCGGTTTTAGCTCCTACGAGCAGTACTTC
v_gene: TRBV19; abundance: NA; d_gene: TRBD2; j_gene: TRBJ2-2; CDR3aa: CASSILAGGLTGELFF; CDR3nt: TGTGCCAGTAGTATTTTAGCGGGAGGGCTCACCGGGGAGCTGTTTTTT
v_gene: TRBV7-9; abundance: NA; d_gene: NA; j_gene: TRBJ2-1; CDR3aa: CASSLGFAIGHSDEQFF; CDR3nt: TGTGCCAGCAGCTTAGGTTTCGCTATCGGGCATTCGGATGAGCAGTTCTTC
v_gene: TRBV9; abundance: NA; d_gene: TRBD2; j_gene: TRBJ2-3; CDR3aa: CASAMGLAGSGNTQYF; CDR3nt: TGTGCCAGCGCCATGGGGCTAGCGGGGTCCGGGAATACGCAGTATTTT
v_gene: TRBV7-9; abundance: NA; d_gene: NA; j_gene: TRBJ1-5; CDR3aa: CASSDGGAQPQHF; CDR3nt: TGTGCCAGCAGCGACGGGGGAGCACAGCCCCAGCATTTT
v_gene: TRBV28; abundance: NA; d_gene: NA; j_gene: TRBJ2-3; CDR3aa: CASSLWSEGSDTQYF; CDR3nt: TGTGCCAGCAGTTTATGGAGCGAGGGGTCAGATACGCAGTATTTT
v_gene: TRBV19; abundance: NA; d_gene: NA; j_gene: TRBJ2-1; CDR3aa: CASSIIWDNEQFF; CDR3nt: TGTGCCAGTAGTATAATCTGGGACAATGAGCAGTTCTTC
v_gene: TRBV25-1; abundance: NA; d_gene: NA; j_gene: TRBJ1-2; CDR3aa: CASSDSDSYGYTF; CDR3nt: TGTGCCAGCAGTGACTCGGACAGCTATGGCTACACCTTC
v_gene: TRBV6-1; abundance: NA; d_gene: TRBD2; j_gene: TRBJ2-1; CDR3aa: CASSEPLAAAYNEQFF; CDR3nt: TGTGCCAGCAGTGAACCCCTAGCGGCGGCTTACAATGAGCAGTTCTTC
v_gene: TRBV7-9; abundance: NA; d_gene: NA; j_gene: TRBJ1-1; CDR3aa: CASTIGPGSKNTEAFF; CDR3nt: TGTGCCAGCACCATAGGTCCAGGGTCGAAGAACACTGAAGCTTTCTTT
v_gene: TRBV2; abundance: NA; d_gene: TRBD1; j_gene: TRBJ2-7; CDR3aa: CASSTTGGSYEQYF; CDR3nt: TGTGCCAGCAGTACGACAGGGGGATCCTACGAGCAGTACTTC
v_gene: TRBV19; abundance: NA; d_gene: NA; j_gene: TRBJ2-1; CDR3aa: CASSMALGGGNEQFF; CDR3nt: TGTGCCAGTAGTATGGCGTTAGGGGGAGGCAATGAGCAGTTCTTC